The T cell receptor (beta chain) described here comes from a study of shared clonotypes between healthy human individuals. Study outcomes and limitations: It was only blood that was sampled, and tissue repertoires likely differ.

An assay was performed, and its level was deep. Roughly 280 ng DNA, 30,000 or so T cell genomes, went into unsorted PBMC replicate PCRs. Authors' analysis steps: Filtering was not the same, since immunoSEQ gave junction-only sequences without quality scores. Sequenced by immunoSEQ multiplex PCR; TCRdb stores in-frame clones only, minus some. V and J calls plus clone size are reproduced from that table; the DNA served to infer D and trimming. The sample includes around 510,000 clones, around 77% of them seen just once. Germline V CDR1 and CDR2: SGHTA, FQGNSA. The CDR3 is 12 residues long. V shed 5 bases and J shed 3 bases, with 8 bases lying between them. Details on this clone: Its antigen is not known.

The V and J genes are TRBV7-2 and TRBJ2-7; the D is unclear. Sample: PBMCs. The TCR sequence derives from a woman aged 40 to 50 in good health. Some clones in this sample may be carry-over from other donors' samples. Here the CDR3 reads CASSTAIYEQYF. The DNA of the CDR3 is TGTGCCAGCAGCACCGCCATCTACGAGCAGTACTTC. Together with reference TRBV7-2 and TRBJ2-7, the CDR3 gives the full variable domain: GAGVSQSPSNKVTEKGKDVELRCDPISGHTALYWYRQSLGQGLEFLIYFQGNSAPDKSGLPSDRFSAERTGGSVSTLTIQRTQQEDSAVYLCASSTAIYEQYFGPGTRLTVT.